This T cell receptor beta chain is from a study of T cells after yellow fever vaccination. In the study overall: Preparation of fractions with low cell numbers was performed using SMART-Seq v4 Ultra Low Input.

TCRdb recomputed calls from the 5' RACE reads with MiXCR, one row per CDR3 protein. This table holds around 160,000 distinct CDR3 sequences, 5.5% to 7.5% found once. Notes on the study in general: There was a small share of clonotypes that showed up in both the CD4 and CD8 compartments.

This clonotype was counted ten times or more. Its specificity is unknown. This CDR3 region has 15 residues. Germline V CDR1 and CDR2: LGHNA, YSLEER. V lost 7 bases to trimming and J lost 8 bases; unmatched junction nucleotides: 8. The chain combines TRBV4-3 with TRBJ2-1, with 13 bases aligning to TRBD2. The input for sequencing was CD4+ T cells sorted from PBMCs, taken about 5 days after the first yellow fever vaccination. The receptor was isolated from a man in his late teens or twenties who received the YFV17D yellow fever vaccine. This CDR3 reads CASKLAGGHLDEQFF. Written as DNA, the CDR3 is TGCGCCAGCAAACTAGCGGGGGGGCATTTGGATGAGCAGTTCTTC.